This T cell receptor beta chain is from a study of T cell responses to AZD1222 COVID-19 vaccine (dated by TCRdb to about 2021). Regarding the research as a whole: AZD1222 recipients with second doses at about 4 weeks or about 12 weeks were pooled, because spike-specific TCR depth and breadth did not differ between schedules. A total of 233 trial participants underwent TCR sequencing, of whom about 210 received two doses of AZD1222 and 26 received two doses of the MenACWY control vaccine. Trial participants were enrolled by age into 18-55, 56-69 and 70-plus year subgroups, with around 140, 26 and 57 TCR-sequenced participants respectively.

Turning to this clone: It has no known antigen specificity. The input lacks base qualities; no much larger clone sits a single base away.

Results the study describes overall, beyond this receptor: A significant rise in spike-specific TCR breadth and depth was observed after two AZD1222 doses relative to day 0 and relative to MenACWY recipients. In the small 56-69-year group, the increase in depth fell short of significance, most likely because of low power. Reportedly, close to half of the unique spike-specific TCRs recognized epitopes lying outside the regions that are mutated in the B.1.351 and B.1.1.7 variants. The whole spike protein was spanned by vaccine-associated CD4 TCRs, and dominant responses were seen in regions 160-218 and 743-854. Most participants were white British and females outnumbered males, and the authors suggested that clonal diversity may have been underestimated. No day 14 peak-response samples were available, so repertoires were characterized only after the peak T cell response. Conclusions about previously exposed vaccinees were limited because only a handful of AZD1222 recipients were SARS-CoV-2 seropositive at baseline.

The CDR3 regions of human TCRbeta chains were analyzed by immunosequencing. As for the original processing: TCRs in the repertoires were compared against a reference library of SARS-CoV-2-specific TCRs that had been generated with the MIRA antigen-specificity platform. Breadth meant the fraction of unique TCRs that were SARS-CoV-2-associated, whereas depth meant the fraction of total T cells that were SARS-CoV-2-associated. Using the MIRA data, each spike-specific TCR was mapped to the spike region that the TCR reacts to and placed in a CD4 or CD8 class. Log10-transformed breadth and depth values were compared by one-way ANOVA with Sidak's multiple comparisons tests. TCRdb's version of the immuneACCESS table is confined to in-frame rearrangements and falls short of the full clone set. An unresolved V gene accounts for under half of the shortfall where checked; the remainder is of unknown origin. The V and J calls and the clone size are those of that table, but D and trimming were determined from the DNA. For this sample the table gives approximately 180,000 clones, of which 80% to 95% were detected only once. The leading ten clones occupy about 10% of the sample.

In the paper's terms, the time point label means: baseline before first vaccination. Samples from vaccinated people were obtained from the UK trials COV001 and COV002, which included a single-blind randomized controlled phase 2/3 trial of AZD1222 (ChAdOx1 nCoV-19) in healthy adults. For TCRbeta chain sequencing, PBMC samples from trial participants were taken at day 0 and at day 28 after the second dose. The clonotype originates from an adult in good health. The sample was peripheral blood, taken on day 0 of AZD1222 vaccination.

The CDR3 in this case is CASSSRQGGNEQFF. The nucleotide sequence reads TGTGCCAGCAGTTCTCGACAGGGCGGCAATGAGCAGTTCTTC. The sequence joins TRBV7-2 to TRBJ2-1; TRBD1 agrees with 7 junctional bases. V is cut back by 6 bases and J by 6 bases, with 8 bases in the junction unmatched. Taken from the germline V gene, the CDR1 and CDR2 loops are SGHTA and FQGNSA. From the cysteine up to the phenylalanine, the CDR3 has a length of 14 residues. CDR3 DNA is the only sequence kept; it has 42 bases, read in frame from the first base.